This TCR beta chain stems from a study of blood T cell repertoires in COVID-19. This clone was seen just once. Germline CDR1 and CDR2: SGHRS and YFSETQ. The CDR3 has 16 amino acids. The germline V and J ends were trimmed by 0 bases and 5 bases, with 14 bases remaining between them. The method was immunoSEQ multiplex PCR; TCRdb's version includes in-frame clones alone and lacks a portion of them. The sample records about 120,000 clones, more than 75% being singletons. This clonotype was obtained from a man aged 50 or older with acute or convalescent COVID-19. What was sequenced was peripheral blood. The rearrangement uses TRBV5-1 and TRBJ2-2; D is perhaps TRBD2 (6 bases). The CDR3 sequence is CASSLEVGGPTGELFF. The CDR3 DNA reads TGCGCCAGCAGCTTGGAGGTGGGAGGACCTACCGGGGAGCTGTTTTTT.